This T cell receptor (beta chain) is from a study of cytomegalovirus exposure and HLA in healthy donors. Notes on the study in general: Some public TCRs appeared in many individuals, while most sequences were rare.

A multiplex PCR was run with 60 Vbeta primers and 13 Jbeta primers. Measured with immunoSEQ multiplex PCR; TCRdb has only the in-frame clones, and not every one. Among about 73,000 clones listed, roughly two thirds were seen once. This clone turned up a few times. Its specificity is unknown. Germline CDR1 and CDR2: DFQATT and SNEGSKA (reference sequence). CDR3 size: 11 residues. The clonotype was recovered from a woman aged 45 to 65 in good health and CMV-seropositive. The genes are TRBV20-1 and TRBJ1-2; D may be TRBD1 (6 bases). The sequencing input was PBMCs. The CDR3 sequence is CSHPGGHGYTF. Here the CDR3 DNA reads TGCAGCCACCCGGGGGGCCATGGCTACACCTTC.